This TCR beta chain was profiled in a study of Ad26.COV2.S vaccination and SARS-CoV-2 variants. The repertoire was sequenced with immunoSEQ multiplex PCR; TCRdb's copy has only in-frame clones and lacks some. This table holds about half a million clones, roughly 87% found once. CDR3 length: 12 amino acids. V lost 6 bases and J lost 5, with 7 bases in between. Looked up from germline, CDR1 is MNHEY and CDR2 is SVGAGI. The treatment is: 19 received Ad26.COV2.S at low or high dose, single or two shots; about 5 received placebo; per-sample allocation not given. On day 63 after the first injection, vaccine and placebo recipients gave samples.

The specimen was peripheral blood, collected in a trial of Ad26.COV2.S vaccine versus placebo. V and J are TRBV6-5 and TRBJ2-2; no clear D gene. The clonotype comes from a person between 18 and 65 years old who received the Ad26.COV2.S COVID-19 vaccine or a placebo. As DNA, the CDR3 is TGTGCCAGCAGGACGATTACCGGGGAGCTGTTTTTT. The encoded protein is CASRTITGELFF.